The 5 T cell receptor beta chains below come from one sample, sequenced in a study of control samples from healthy donors and cancer patients. Some clones are missing from TCRdb's copy, which holds only in-frame ones; the method was immunoSEQ multiplex PCR. The sample lists some 120,000 clones; roughly 90% were seen once. The specimen was blood. The receptor set was obtained from a man younger than 35 in good health.

As DNA, the CDR3 is TGTGCCAGCAGGCCGGGACAGGGGGCAAGAGGCTACACCTTC. As protein: CASRPGQGARGYTF. This chain links TRBV25-1 with TRBJ1-2; 12 bases line up with TRBD1. CDR3 length: 14 amino acids. CDR1 is MGHDK, CDR2 SYGVNS, per germline. V was pared by 6 bases and J by 8 bases, with 7 bases of the junction left unmatched.

This chain links TRBV29-1 with TRBJ2-7, with 7 bases lining up with TRBD1. With 6 bases clipped from V and 3 bases from J, the junction kept 8 bases outside the gene matches. Germline lookup yields CDR1 SQVTM and CDR2 ANQGSEA. The CDR3 is 13 residues long. CDR3 sequence (DNA): TGCAGCGTGATTTCGACAGGGCTCTACGAGCAGTACTTC. It codes for CSVISTGLYEQYF.

CDR3 sequence (DNA): TGTGCCAGCAGTTACCGACAGACTGGAAACACCATATATTTT. Amino acid sequence: CASSYRQTGNTIYF. The chain uses TRBV6-5 and TRBJ1-3, with TRBD1 as a possible D gene (5 bases). Trimming removed 2 bases from V and 2 bases from J, with 7 bases in between. This CDR3 has 14 amino acids. Germline CDR1 MNHEY, CDR2 SVGAGI.

The gene calls are TRBV6-6 and TRBJ1-2; D is uncertain. The CDR3 consists of 12 residues. Trimming removed 8 bases at V and 3 bases at J, with 10 bases between. The germline gives CDR1 MNHNY, CDR2 SVGAGI (reference sequence). The CDR3 DNA is TGTGCCAGCGTGGGCCTACACTATGGCTACACCTTC. It encodes CASVGLHYGYTF.

The CDR3 DNA is TGCGCCAGCAGCTTGGCGTCAGGGTTGGTCTACGAGCAGTACTTC. Encoded protein: CASSLASGLVYEQYF. V gene TRBV5-1 combines with J gene TRBJ2-7; the D gene is possibly TRBD1 (5 bases). V shed 0 bases and J shed 3 bases, with 13 bases lying between them. The CDR3 contains 15 residues. The V gene's germline CDR1 is SGHRS and CDR2 YFSETQ.